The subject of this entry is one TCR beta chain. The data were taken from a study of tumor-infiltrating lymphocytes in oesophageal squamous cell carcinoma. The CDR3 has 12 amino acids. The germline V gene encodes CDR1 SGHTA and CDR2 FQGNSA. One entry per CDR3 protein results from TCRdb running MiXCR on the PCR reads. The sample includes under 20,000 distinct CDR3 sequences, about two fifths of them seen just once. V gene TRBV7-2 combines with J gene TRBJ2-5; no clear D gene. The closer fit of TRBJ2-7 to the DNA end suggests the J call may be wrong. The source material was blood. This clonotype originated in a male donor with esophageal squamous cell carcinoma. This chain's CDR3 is CASSLHKGEQYF. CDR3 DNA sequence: TGTGCCAGCAGCTTACATAAGGGCGAGCAGTACTTC.